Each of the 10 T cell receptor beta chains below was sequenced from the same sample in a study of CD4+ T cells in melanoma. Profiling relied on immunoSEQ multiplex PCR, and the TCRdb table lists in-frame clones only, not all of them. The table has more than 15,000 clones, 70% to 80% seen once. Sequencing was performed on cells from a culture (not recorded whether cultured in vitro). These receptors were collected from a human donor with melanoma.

The CDR3 is CASPRGQDYYGYTF. CDR3 DNA sequence: TGTGCCTCCCCCAGGGGCCAGGATTATTATGGCTACACCTTC. The chain has TRBV30 and TRBJ1-2; tentative D call: TRBD1 (6 bases). Per germline, CDR1 GTSNPN and CDR2 SVGIG (reference sequence). This CDR3 region has 14 residues. The V and J ends lost 7 bases and 5 bases respectively, with 20 bases between them. Supplemented by reference TRBV30 and TRBJ1-2, the full variable domain reads SQTIHQWPATLVQPVGSPLSLECTVEGTSNPNLYWYRQAAGRGLQLLFYSVGIGQISSEVPQNLSASRPQDRQFILSSKKLLLSDSGFYLCASPRGQDYYGYTFGSGTRLTVV.

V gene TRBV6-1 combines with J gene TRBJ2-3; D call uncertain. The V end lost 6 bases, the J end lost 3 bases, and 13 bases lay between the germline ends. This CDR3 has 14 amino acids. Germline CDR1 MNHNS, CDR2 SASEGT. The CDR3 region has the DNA TGTGCCAGCAGGGGAAGGGTCAATACAGATACGCAGTATTTT. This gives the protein CASRGRVNTDTQYF.

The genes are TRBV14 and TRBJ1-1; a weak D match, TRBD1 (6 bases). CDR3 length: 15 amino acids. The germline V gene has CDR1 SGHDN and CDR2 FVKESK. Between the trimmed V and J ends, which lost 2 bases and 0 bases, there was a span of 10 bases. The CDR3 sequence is CASSQLTGVNTEAFF. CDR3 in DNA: TGTGCCAGCAGCCAACTGACAGGAGTGAACACTGAAGCTTTCTTT.

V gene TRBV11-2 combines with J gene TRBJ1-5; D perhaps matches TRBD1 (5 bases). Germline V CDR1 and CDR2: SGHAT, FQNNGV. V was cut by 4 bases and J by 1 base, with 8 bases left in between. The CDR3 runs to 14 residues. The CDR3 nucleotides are TGTGCCAGCAGCTGTAAGGGGAGCAATCAGCCCCAGCATTTT. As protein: CASSCKGSNQPQHF.

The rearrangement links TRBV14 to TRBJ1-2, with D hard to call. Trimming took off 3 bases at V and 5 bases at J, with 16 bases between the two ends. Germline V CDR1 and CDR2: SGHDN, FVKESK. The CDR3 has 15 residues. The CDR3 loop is CASSHRGHDLYGYTF. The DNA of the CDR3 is TGTGCCAGCAGCCATAGAGGGCACGACTTATATGGCTACACCTTC.

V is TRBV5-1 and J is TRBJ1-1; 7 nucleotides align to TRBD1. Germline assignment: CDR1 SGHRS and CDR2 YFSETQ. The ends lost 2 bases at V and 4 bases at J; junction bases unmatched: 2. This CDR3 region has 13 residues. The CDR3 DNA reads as TGCGCCAGCAGCTTTGACAGGGTCACTGAAGCTTTCTTT. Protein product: CASSFDRVTEAFF.

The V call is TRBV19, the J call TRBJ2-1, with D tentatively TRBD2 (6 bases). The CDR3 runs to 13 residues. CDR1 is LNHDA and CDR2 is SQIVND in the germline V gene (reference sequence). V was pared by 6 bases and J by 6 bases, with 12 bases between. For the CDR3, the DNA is TGTGCCAGTAGCCCTGGGGGGTCCAATGAGCAGTTCTTC. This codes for CASSPGGSNEQFF.

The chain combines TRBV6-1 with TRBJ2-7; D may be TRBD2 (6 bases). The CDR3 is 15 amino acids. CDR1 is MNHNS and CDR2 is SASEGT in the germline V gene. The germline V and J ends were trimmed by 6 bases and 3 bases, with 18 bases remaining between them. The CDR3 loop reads CASREGGPGYYEQYF. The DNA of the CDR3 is TGTGCCAGCAGAGAGGGAGGTCCGGGGTACTACGAGCAGTACTTC.

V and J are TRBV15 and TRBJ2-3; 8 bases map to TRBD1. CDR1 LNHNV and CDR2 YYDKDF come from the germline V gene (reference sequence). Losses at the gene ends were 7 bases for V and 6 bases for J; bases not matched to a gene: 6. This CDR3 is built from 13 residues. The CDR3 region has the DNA TGTGCCACCACTTACAGGGGGTTTGATACGCAGTATTTT. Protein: CATTYRGFDTQYF.

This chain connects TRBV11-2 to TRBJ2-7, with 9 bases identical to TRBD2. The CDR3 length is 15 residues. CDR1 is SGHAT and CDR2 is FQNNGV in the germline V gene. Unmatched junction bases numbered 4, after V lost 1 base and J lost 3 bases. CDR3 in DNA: TGTGCCAGCAGCTTAGCCTCTAGCGGGGTCTACGAGCAGTACTTC. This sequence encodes CASSLASSGVYEQYF.